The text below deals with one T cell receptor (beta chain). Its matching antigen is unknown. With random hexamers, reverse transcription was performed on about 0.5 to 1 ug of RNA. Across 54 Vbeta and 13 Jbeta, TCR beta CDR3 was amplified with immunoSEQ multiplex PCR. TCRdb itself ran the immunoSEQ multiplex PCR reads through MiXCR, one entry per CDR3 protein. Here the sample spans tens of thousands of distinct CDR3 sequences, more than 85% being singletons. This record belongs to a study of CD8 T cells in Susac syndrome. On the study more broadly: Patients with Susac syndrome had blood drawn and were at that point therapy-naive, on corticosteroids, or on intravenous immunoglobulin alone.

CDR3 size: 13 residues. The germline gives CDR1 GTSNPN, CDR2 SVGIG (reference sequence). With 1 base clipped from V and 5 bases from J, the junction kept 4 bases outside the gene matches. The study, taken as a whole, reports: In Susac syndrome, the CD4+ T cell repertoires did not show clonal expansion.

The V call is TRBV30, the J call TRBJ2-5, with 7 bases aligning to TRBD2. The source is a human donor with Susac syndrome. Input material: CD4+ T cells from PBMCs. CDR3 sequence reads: CAWSAGGRETQYF. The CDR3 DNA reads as TGTGCCTGGAGTGCCGGGGGGAGGGAGACCCAGTACTTC.